This TCR beta chain was sequenced for a study of molecular identifiers for immune sequencing clone quantification. Broader study findings: Highly expanded clone sizes could be underestimated by identical TCR molecules sharing a barcode. For effector cells, clones above 20 RNA copies held over 98% of molecules; for naive cells, under 1%.

A note on this clonotype: What it recognizes is unknown.

Methods described previously, with TCR primers listed, were used for bulk TCR libraries. MiXCR, applied by TCRdb to the PCR reads, yields one record per CDR3 protein. The sample lists approximately 680,000 distinct CDR3 sequences, 25% occurring once. The source of this sequence is a human donor in good health. Some libraries in this study had Jurkat cell RNA spiked in. The material sequenced was naive CD8+ T cells from blood, with Jurkat cell RNA spiked in. Subset meaning: FACS-sorted CD8+CD4-CCR7+CD45RA+ naive T cells.

The CDR3 sequence is CASTLVGVSGDEQFF. CDR3 sequence (DNA): TGTGCCAGCACCCTTGTGGGAGTTTCCGGGGATGAGCAGTTCTTC. The chain is built from TRBV2 and TRBJ2-1; weak D call: TRBD2 (5 bases). The CDR3 runs to 15 residues. Trimming shortened V by 7 bases and J by 8 bases, and 21 bases separated the two germline ends. The V gene's germline CDR1 is SNHLY and CDR2 FYNNEI.